This T cell receptor beta chain appears in the sequencing data of a study of T cells in Graves' hyperthyroidism and ophthalmopathy. Study results and limitations: Peripheral blood also featured most of the thyroid clonotypes expanded above 0.001.

This clonotype was seen more than once but under ten times. Antigen specificity is unknown. Each diagnosis drew on symptoms, thyroxine, TRAb, thyroid ultrasound and orbital computed tomography findings. PBMCs came from 9 to 10 ml fresh peripheral blood. Amplification of TCR beta CDR3 regions was performed using RNA transcripts as template. TCR CDR3 underwent first-round RT-PCR with the HTBI primer set. MiXCR, run by TCRdb on the multiplex PCR reads, gives a single entry per CDR3 protein. The table shows more than 300,000 distinct CDR3 sequences, with less than 20% occurring only once. The germline V and J ends were trimmed by 6 bases and 0 bases, with 17 bases remaining between them. This CDR3 is built from 16 residues. Germline V gene lookup returns CDR1 MNHNS and CDR2 SASEGT.

This rearrangement joins TRBV6-1 to TRBJ2-5; perhaps D is TRBD1 or TRBD2 (5 bases each). The sequencing sample was made of blood. The receptor comes from a man between 18 and 29 years old with Graves' ophthalmopathy. CDR3 amino acids: CASSRYNQGDQETQYF. Here the CDR3 DNA reads TGTGCCAGCAGCCGTTATAATCAGGGAGACCAAGAGACCCAGTACTTC.